This note documents a single T cell receptor (beta chain) sequence. The antigen is undetermined. The data originate from a study of T cells in Graves' hyperthyroidism and ophthalmopathy. Study outcomes and limitations: Stable hyperthyroidism was told apart from ophthalmopathy by a model built on 13 V-J features. Blood shared most expanded thyroid clonotypes above 0.001.

The ends were cut back, 1 base at V and 9 bases at J, with 16 bases in the middle. The CDR3 is made up of 14 amino acids. CDR1 is SGHNT and CDR2 is YYREEE in the germline V gene (reference sequence). Stable disease denoted Graves' hyperthyroidism without ophthalmopathy progression within 18 months. Amplification targeted TCR beta CDR3 regions from RNA transcripts. RT-PCR in the first round (using the HTBI primer set) targeted the TCR CDR3. In TCRdb, the multiplex PCR reads were re-called with MiXCR into one record per CDR3 protein. This table holds 300,000 to 350,000 distinct CDR3 sequences, around 20% found once.

The sequencing sample was made of blood. This receptor was obtained from a woman aged 45-59 years with Graves' hyperthyroidism. This chain uses TRBV5-4 with TRBJ2-5, with D tentatively TRBD2 (6 bases). This CDR3 is CASSLSCGVQAQYF. The CDR3 DNA reads as TGTGCCAGCAGCTTGTCTTGCGGGGTCCAGGCCCAGTACTTC.